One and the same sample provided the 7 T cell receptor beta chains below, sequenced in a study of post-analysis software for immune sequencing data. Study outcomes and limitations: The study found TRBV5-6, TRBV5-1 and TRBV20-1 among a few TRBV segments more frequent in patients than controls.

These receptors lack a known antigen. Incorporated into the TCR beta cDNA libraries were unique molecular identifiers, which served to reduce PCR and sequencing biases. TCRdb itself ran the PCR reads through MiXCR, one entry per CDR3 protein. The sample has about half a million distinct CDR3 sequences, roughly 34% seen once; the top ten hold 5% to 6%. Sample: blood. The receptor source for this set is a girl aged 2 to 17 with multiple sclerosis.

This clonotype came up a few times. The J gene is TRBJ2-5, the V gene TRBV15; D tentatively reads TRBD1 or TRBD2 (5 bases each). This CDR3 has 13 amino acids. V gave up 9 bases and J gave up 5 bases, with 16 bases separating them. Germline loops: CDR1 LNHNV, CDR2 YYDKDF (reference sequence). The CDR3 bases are TGTGCCACTGGTACGAGGGCAGGGGAGACCCAGTACTTC. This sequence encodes CATGTRAGETQYF.

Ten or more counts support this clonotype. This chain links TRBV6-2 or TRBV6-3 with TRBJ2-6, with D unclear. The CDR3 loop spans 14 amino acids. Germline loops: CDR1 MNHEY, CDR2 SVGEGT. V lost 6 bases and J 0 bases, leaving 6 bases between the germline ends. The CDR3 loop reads CASSKPSGANVLTF. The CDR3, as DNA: TGTGCCAGCAGCAAACCCTCTGGGGCCAACGTCCTGACTTTC.

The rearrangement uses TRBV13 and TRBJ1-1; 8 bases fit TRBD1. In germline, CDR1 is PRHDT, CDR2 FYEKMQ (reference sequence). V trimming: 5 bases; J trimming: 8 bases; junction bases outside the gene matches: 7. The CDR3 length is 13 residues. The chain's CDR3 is CASSPRDRLEAFF. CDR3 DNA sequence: TGTGCCAGCAGCCCTCGGGACAGGTTAGAAGCTTTCTTT.

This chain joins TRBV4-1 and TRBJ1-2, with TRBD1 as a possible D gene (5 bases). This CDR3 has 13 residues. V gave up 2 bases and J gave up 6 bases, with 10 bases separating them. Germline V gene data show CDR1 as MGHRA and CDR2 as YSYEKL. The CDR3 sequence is CASSQRGLDGYTF. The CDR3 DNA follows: TGCGCCAGCAGCCAAAGGGGATTGGATGGCTACACCTTC.

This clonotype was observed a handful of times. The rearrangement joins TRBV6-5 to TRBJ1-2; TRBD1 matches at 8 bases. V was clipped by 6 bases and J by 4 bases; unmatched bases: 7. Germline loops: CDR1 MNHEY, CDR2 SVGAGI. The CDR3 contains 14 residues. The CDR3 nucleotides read TGTGCCAGCAGATCGTCGACAGGGGTCTATGGCTACACCTTC. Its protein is CASRSSTGVYGYTF.

The DNA for the CDR3 is TGTGCCATCAGTGACCTCGATGGACGGAGCAATGAGCAGTTCTTC. Translating gives CAISDLDGRSNEQFF. V usage is TRBV10-3 and J usage is TRBJ2-1; D is unclear. Germline V gene lookup returns CDR1 ENHRY and CDR2 SYGVKD. This CDR3 region has 15 residues. V was cut by 3 bases and J by 6 bases, with 15 bases left in between.

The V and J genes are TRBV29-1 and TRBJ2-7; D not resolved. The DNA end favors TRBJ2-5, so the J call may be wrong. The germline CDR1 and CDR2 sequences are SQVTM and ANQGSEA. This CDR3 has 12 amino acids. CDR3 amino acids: CSVRRQEETQYF. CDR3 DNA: TGCAGCGTGCGGCGGCAGGAGGAGACCCAGTACTTC.